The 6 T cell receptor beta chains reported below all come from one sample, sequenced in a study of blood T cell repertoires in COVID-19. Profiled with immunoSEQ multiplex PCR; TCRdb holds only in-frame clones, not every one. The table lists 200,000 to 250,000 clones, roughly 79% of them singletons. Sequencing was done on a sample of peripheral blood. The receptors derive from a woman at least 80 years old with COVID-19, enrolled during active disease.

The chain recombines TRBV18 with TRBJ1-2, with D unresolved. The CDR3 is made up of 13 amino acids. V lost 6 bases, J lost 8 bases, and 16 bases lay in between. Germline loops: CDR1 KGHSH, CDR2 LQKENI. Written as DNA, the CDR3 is TGTGCCAGCTCGCCCGGGAGGGCGGACGGCTACACCTTC. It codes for CASSPGRADGYTF.

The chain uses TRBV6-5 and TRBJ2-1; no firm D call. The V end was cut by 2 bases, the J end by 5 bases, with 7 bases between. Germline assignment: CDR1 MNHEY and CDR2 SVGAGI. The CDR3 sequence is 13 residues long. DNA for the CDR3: TGTGCCAGCAGTTACGTAGAGAACAATGAGCAGTTCTTC. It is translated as CASSYVENNEQFF.

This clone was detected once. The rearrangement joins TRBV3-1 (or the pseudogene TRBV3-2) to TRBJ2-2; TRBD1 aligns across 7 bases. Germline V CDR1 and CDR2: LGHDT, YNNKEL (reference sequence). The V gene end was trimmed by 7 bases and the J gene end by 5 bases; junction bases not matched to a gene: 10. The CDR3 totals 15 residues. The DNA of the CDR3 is TGTGCCAGCACCAAAGAAGGGGGCTTTACCGGGGAGCTGTTTTTT. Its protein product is CASTKEGGFTGELFF.

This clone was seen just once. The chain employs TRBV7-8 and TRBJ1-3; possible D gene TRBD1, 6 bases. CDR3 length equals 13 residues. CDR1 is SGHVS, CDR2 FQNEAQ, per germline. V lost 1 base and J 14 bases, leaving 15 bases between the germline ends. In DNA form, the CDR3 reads TGTGCCAGCAGCTTAGTGGACAGCCAGCCCCTATATTTT. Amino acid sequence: CASSLVDSQPLYF.

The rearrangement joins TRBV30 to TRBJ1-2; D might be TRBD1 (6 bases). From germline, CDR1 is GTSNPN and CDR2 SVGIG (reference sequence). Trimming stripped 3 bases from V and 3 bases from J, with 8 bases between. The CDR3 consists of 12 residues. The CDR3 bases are TGTGCCTGGAGGGACAGATACTATGGCTACACCTTC. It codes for CAWRDRYYGYTF.

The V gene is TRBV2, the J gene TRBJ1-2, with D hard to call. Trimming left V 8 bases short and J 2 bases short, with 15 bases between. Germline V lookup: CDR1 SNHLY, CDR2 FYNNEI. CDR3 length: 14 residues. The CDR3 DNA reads TGTGCCAGCCGGAGGGCGGATTTAAACTATGGCTACACCTTC. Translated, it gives CASRRADLNYGYTF.